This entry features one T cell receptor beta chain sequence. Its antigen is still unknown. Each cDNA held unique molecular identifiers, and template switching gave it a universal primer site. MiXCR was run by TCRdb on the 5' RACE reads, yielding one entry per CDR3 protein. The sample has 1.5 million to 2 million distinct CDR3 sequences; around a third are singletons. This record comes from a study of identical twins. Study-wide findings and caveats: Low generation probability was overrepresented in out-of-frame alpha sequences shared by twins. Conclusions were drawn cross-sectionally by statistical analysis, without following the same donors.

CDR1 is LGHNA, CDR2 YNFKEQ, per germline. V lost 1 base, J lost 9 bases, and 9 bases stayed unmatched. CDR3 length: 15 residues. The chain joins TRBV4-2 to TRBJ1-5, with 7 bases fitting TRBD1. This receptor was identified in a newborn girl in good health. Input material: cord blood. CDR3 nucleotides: TGTGCCAGCAGCCAAGGTGTCACAGGGGATCGGCCCCAGCATTTT. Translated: CASSQGVTGDRPQHF.